This paragraph covers one T cell receptor (beta chain) sequence. These data originate in a study of cytomegalovirus exposure and HLA in healthy donors. TCRdb keeps only in-frame clones here, not all; method: immunoSEQ multiplex PCR. The table lists 57,000 or so clones, approximately 96% of them singletons. Germline CDR1 and CDR2: LNHDA and SQIVND (reference sequence). Between the trimmed V and J ends, which lost 5 bases and 0 bases, there was a span of 11 bases. The CDR3 totals 15 residues. The chain has TRBV19 and TRBJ1-3; no clear D. The sequenced sample consisted of PBMCs. The source of this sequence is a man between 18 and 29 years old in good health and CMV-seronegative. The CDR3 DNA is TGTGCCAGTAGTTTGGTCGCCAGCTCTGGAAACACCATATATTTT. Translated: CASSLVASSGNTIYF.